These 28 T cell receptor beta chains were sequenced from one sample in a study of identical twins' blood T cells (dated by TCRdb to 2013 to 2014). Library prep was done by 5' RACE. These reads were obtained on an Illumina Genome Analyzer IIx. The public reads were reprocessed in TCRdb via fastp at Q25 and MiXCR, keeping in-frame beta chains. Each CDR3 protein gets just one entry, which takes the most common genes and DNA from the rows behind it. In this sample the table shows 300,000 to 450,000 distinct CDR3 sequences, around 30% of which occur a single time. The ten largest clonotypes hold 5.5% to 6.5% of the sample. Sequencing used PBMCs. These receptors all come from a woman aged 18-50 years in good health.

This clonotype showed up many times. The V call is TRBV3-1, the J call TRBJ1-3, with D uncertain. The CDR3 consists of 13 residues. The germline gives CDR1 LGHDT, CDR2 YNNKEL (reference sequence). Trimming took off 0 bases at V and 7 bases at J, with 7 bases between the two ends. The CDR3 loop reads CASSQDGGNTIYF. The CDR3 nucleotides read TGTGCCAGCAGCCAAGATGGAGGGAACACCATATATTTT.

This chain connects TRBV4-3 to TRBJ2-1, with D possibly being TRBD2 (6 bases). The germline CDR1 and CDR2 sequences are LGHNA and YSLEER. The CDR3 consists of 15 residues. Between the trimmed V and J ends, which lost 4 bases and 4 bases, there was a span of 14 bases. CDR3 loop: CASSPGVAEYNEQFF. The DNA of the CDR3 is TGCGCCAGCAGCCCCGGAGTAGCGGAGTACAATGAGCAGTTCTTC.

The chain links TRBV5-1 to TRBJ2-1, with TRBD2 as a possible D gene (6 bases). In germline, CDR1 is SGHRS, CDR2 YFSETQ. The ends were cut back, 2 bases at V and 4 bases at J, with 13 bases in the middle. The CDR3 contains 15 residues. The CDR3 loop reads CASSFGGALYNEQFF. The CDR3 nucleotides are TGCGCCAGCAGCTTTGGCGGGGCCCTATACAATGAGCAGTTCTTC.

The sample holds one count of this clonotype. The genes are TRBV11-2 and TRBJ2-1; the match to TRBD2 covers 7 bases. Germline V gene data show CDR1 as SGHAT and CDR2 as FQNNGV. V was pared by 4 bases and J by 8 bases, with 17 bases of the junction left unmatched. CDR3 size: 17 residues. CDR3: CASSSLSGGTLGDEQFF. The CDR3 bases are TGTGCCAGCAGCTCTTTATCGGGAGGAACCCTAGGTGATGAGCAGTTCTTC. The entire variable domain, with the rest obtained from reference TRBV11-2 and TRBJ2-1, is as follows: EAGVAQSPRYKIIEKRQSVAFWCNPISGHATLYWYQQILGQGPKLLIQFQNNGVVDDSQLPKDRFSAERLKGVDSTLKIQPAKLEDSAVYLCASSSLSGGTLGDEQFFGPGTRLTVL.

J is TRBJ1-1 and V is TRBV19; 8 nucleotides agree with TRBD1. The CDR3 sequence is 14 residues long. V shed 7 bases and J 4 bases; nucleotides not matched to a gene: 8. Germline lookup yields CDR1 LNHDA and CDR2 SQIVND (reference sequence). The CDR3 reads CASIRQGRSTEAFF. Written as DNA, the CDR3 is TGTGCCAGTATCCGACAGGGGCGAAGCACTGAAGCTTTCTTT.

This clonotype has a count of ten or more. This chain connects TRBV28 to TRBJ1-4, with D possibly TRBD1 on 5 matching bases. This CDR3 spans 13 amino acids. Trimming left V 8 bases short and J 6 bases short, with 13 bases between. Germline V gene lookup returns CDR1 MDHEN and CDR2 SYDVKM. CDR3 bases: TGTGCCAGCGGGGGACTTGCGGATGAAAAACTGTTTTTT. This translates into CASGGLADEKLFF.

CDR3 DNA: TGTGCCAGCCGACAGGGGCGGGTGAACACTGAAGCTTTCTTT. Translated: CASRQGRVNTEAFF. The chain couples TRBV7-2 to TRBJ1-1; TRBD1 aligns across 8 bases. Germline V gene data show CDR1 as SGHTA and CDR2 as FQGNSA. This CDR3 has 14 amino acids. The J segment lost 0 bases and the V segment lost 8 bases, leaving 5 bases of the junction unmatched.

This clonotype has more than one count but fewer than ten. The chain combines TRBV6-6 with TRBJ1-1, with 8 bases aligning to TRBD1. Germline-derived CDR1 and CDR2 are MNHNY and SVGAGI (reference sequence). The V and J ends lost 5 bases and 1 base, in that order; junction bases with no gene match: 9. The CDR3 contains 16 residues. CDR3 bases: TGTGCCAGCAGTCCCGCGGCCGGGACAGGGAACACTGAAGCTTTCTTT. Protein product: CASSPAAGTGNTEAFF.

The V gene is TRBV19, the J gene TRBJ2-7, with D uncertain. The germline gives CDR1 LNHDA, CDR2 SQIVND (reference sequence). This CDR3 spans 11 amino acids. Trimming shortened V by 6 bases and J by 12 bases, and 15 bases separated the two germline ends. The CDR3 spells CASRSLAQWYF. DNA for the CDR3: TGTGCCAGTAGAAGCCTGGCACAGTGGTACTTC.

This chain uses TRBV3-1 with TRBJ1-6; D remains unclear. The CDR3 has 14 residues. V was trimmed by 6 bases and J by 0 bases, leaving 6 bases between them. Germline lookup yields CDR1 LGHDT and CDR2 YNNKEL (reference sequence). The CDR3 region is CASRDGSYNSPLHF. The CDR3, as DNA: TGTGCCAGCAGGGACGGCTCCTATAATTCACCCCTCCACTTT.

This clonotype was observed at least ten times. The genes are TRBV29-1 and TRBJ1-2, with a tentative D call TRBD1 (6 bases). The CDR3 loop spans 13 amino acids. Germline values: CDR1 SQVTM, CDR2 ANQGSEA. Trimming removed 5 bases from V and 6 bases from J, with 16 bases in between. CDR3 sequence: CSVIWQGFDGYTF. In DNA form, the CDR3 reads TGCAGCGTTATCTGGCAGGGGTTTGATGGCTACACCTTC.

This clonotype was detected only a few times. The chain has TRBV19 and TRBJ2-2; 10 nucleotides line up with TRBD1. Germline CDR1 is LNHDA and CDR2 is SQIVND (reference sequence). V lost 6 bases to trimming and J lost 3 bases; unmatched junction nucleotides: 7. This CDR3 is 16 amino acids long. As DNA, the CDR3 is TGTGCCAGTAGCACGGGACAGGGGACCTACACCGGGGAGCTGTTTTTT. Its protein is CASSTGQGTYTGELFF.

The chain employs TRBV5-1 and TRBJ1-1; maybe TRBD1 (6 bases). There are 13 residues in the CDR3. Germline CDR1 and CDR2: SGHRS and YFSETQ. V lost 0 bases and J lost 6, with 9 bases in between. CDR3 DNA sequence: TGCGCCAGCAGCTTGGTAGGGGGATCTGAAGCTTTCTTT. Residues: CASSLVGGSEAFF.

This clonotype was counted a few times. The rearrangement links TRBV6-2 or TRBV6-3 to TRBJ1-1; D possibly corresponds to TRBD1 (5 bases). V was pared by 7 bases and J by 6 bases, with 18 bases between. Germline loops: CDR1 MNHEY, CDR2 SVGEGT. The CDR3 is 14 amino acids. This chain's CDR3 is CASKPEGRVPEAFF. Written as DNA, the CDR3 is TGTGCCAGCAAACCCGAGGGCAGGGTACCTGAAGCTTTCTTT.

This chain connects TRBV5-1 to TRBJ1-1, with D possibly being TRBD1 (5 bases). There are 13 residues in the CDR3. V was clipped by 0 bases and J by 9 bases, with 12 bases between them. CDR1 and CDR2 (germline): SGHRS, YFSETQ. CDR3 in DNA: TGCGCCAGCAGCTTGGAACAGACAGCACAAGCTTTCTTT. This encodes CASSLEQTAQAFF.

The table lists this clonotype with many counts. The chain uses TRBV3-1 and TRBJ2-1, with 8 bases aligning to TRBD1. Looked up from germline, CDR1 is LGHDT and CDR2 is YNNKEL (reference sequence). Trimming cost V 7 bases and J 8 bases; bases outside gene matches: 7. This CDR3 comprises 13 residues. CDR3 coding DNA: TGTGCCAGCACCCGGACAGGGATTTATGAGCAGTTCTTC. Translating gives CASTRTGIYEQFF.

This rearrangement joins TRBV4-1 to TRBJ1-1; D is uncertain. V lost 0 bases, J lost 4 bases, and 9 bases lay in between. Germline V gene data show CDR1 as MGHRA and CDR2 as YSYEKL. This CDR3 has 14 residues. DNA of the CDR3: TGCGCCAGCAGCCAAGAACGATGGGGCACTGAAGCTTTCTTT. Amino acid sequence: CASSQERWGTEAFF.

V is TRBV12-3 or TRBV12-4 and J is TRBJ2-1; 14 bases align to TRBD2. CDR3 length equals 15 residues. Trimming removed 5 bases from V and 6 bases from J; junction bases left unmatched: 3. The CDR3 here is CASSTGLAGVNEQFF. CDR3 sequence (DNA): TGTGCCAGCAGTACGGGACTAGCGGGGGTCAATGAGCAGTTCTTC.

This chain links TRBV5-5 with TRBJ2-1, with 8 bases fitting TRBD2. V shed 4 bases, J shed 3 bases, and the junction held 6 bases outside the gene matches. There are 15 residues in the CDR3. Germline CDR1 and CDR2: SGHKS and YYEKEE (reference sequence). The CDR3 here is CASSISGTYYNEQFF. CDR3 DNA: TGTGCCAGCAGCATTAGCGGGACTTACTACAATGAGCAGTTCTTC.

In its sample, this clonotype was seen a few times. V and J are TRBV19 and TRBJ1-5; D gene unclear. Trimming stripped 8 bases from V and 3 bases from J, with 11 bases between. There are 13 residues in the CDR3. CDR1 is LNHDA, CDR2 SQIVND, per germline (reference sequence). CDR3: CASGRLFNQPQHF. In DNA form, the CDR3 reads TGTGCCAGTGGGCGCCTGTTCAATCAGCCCCAGCATTTT.

V is TRBV5-1 and J is TRBJ2-7; 7 nucleotides agree with TRBD1. The CDR3 is made up of 17 amino acids. The trim removed 9 bases at V and 3 bases at J, leaving 21 bases unmatched. CDR1 and CDR2 (germline): SGHRS, YFSETQ. CDR3 protein: CAIRFIAGPRDSYEQYF. The DNA of the CDR3 is TGCGCCATCAGGTTTATTGCAGGTCCTCGGGACAGCTACGAGCAGTACTTC.

V usage is TRBV2 and J usage is TRBJ2-7; 8 bases line up with TRBD2. This CDR3 comprises 16 residues. Germline trimming cut 0 bases from V and 4 bases from J; bases unmatched to any gene: 8. Germline lookup yields CDR1 SNHLY and CDR2 FYNNEI. CDR3 coding DNA: TGTGCCAGCAGTGAAGCGCGAGGGACTAGGAAATACGAGCAGTACTTC. This gives the protein CASSEARGTRKYEQYF.

The chain links TRBV10-3 to TRBJ1-1; D ambiguous. Germline CDR1 and CDR2: ENHRY and SYGVKD. The V end was cut by 5 bases, the J end by 5 bases, with 6 bases between. The CDR3 has 11 amino acids. The CDR3 reads CAISQWTEAFF. The CDR3 DNA is TGTGCCATCAGTCAGTGGACTGAAGCTTTCTTT.

CDR3 DNA: TGTGCCAGCAGCTTCTCCGGGACAGGGGTAGATAATTCACCCCTCCACTTT. It encodes CASSFSGTGVDNSPLHF. The gene calls are TRBV5-5 and TRBJ1-6, with 10 bases matching TRBD1. Germline assignment: CDR1 SGHKS and CDR2 YYEKEE (reference sequence). The CDR3 covers 17 residues. After removal of 2 bases from V and 5 bases from J, the junction contained 7 bases not matched to a gene.

J is TRBJ2-4 and V is TRBV7-2; D possibly matches TRBD1 or TRBD2 (6 bases each). Germline V gene data show CDR1 as SGHTA and CDR2 as FQGNSA. Deletions cut 2 bases from V and 8 bases from J, with 13 bases between. The CDR3 length is 14 residues. This CDR3 reads CASSLTPGADIQYF. The CDR3 bases are TGTGCCAGCAGCTTAACCCCGGGGGCGGACATTCAGTACTTC.

This CDR3 reads CASSQIPLAGDEQFF. CDR3 nucleotides: TGCGCCAGCAGCCAAATCCCTTTAGCCGGAGATGAGCAGTTCTTC. This sequence joins TRBV4-3 and TRBJ2-1; D is undetermined. CDR3 length: 15 residues. CDR1 and CDR2 from the germline V gene are LGHNA and YSLEER. V was pared by 2 bases and J by 8 bases, with 16 bases between.

Note on this clonotype: At one of its ends the junction is not consistent with the germline gene, which may arise from a read error. This chain connects TRBV2 to TRBJ1-3, with D tentatively TRBD1 (6 bases). Looked up from germline, CDR1 is SNHLY and CDR2 is FYNNEI. This CDR3 region has 14 residues. The CDR3 bases are TGTGCCAGCAGTTCCGGGACACCCGGAAACACCATGTATTTT. It translates to CASSSGTPGNTMYF.

CDR3 DNA: TGTGCCAGCAGTGGTAACGGTTACGAGCAGTACTTC. Encoded protein: CASSGNGYEQYF. The gene calls are TRBV28 and TRBJ2-7; D gene unclear. CDR1 is MDHEN and CDR2 is SYDVKM in the germline V gene. The CDR3 is made up of 12 amino acids. Trimming left V 5 bases short and J 4 bases short, with 9 bases between.